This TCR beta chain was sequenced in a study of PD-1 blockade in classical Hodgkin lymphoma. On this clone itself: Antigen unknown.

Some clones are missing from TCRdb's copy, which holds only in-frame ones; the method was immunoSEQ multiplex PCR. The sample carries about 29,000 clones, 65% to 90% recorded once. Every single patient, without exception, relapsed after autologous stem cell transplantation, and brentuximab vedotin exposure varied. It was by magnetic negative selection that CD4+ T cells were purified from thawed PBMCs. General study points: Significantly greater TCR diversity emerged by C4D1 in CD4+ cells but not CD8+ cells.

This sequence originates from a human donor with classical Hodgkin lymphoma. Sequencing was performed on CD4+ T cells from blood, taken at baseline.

CDR3 bases: TGTGCCTGGAGTCGGAGCGGGCGCCTGACATTCTTC. This gives the protein CAWSRSGRLTFF. J is TRBJ2-1 and V is TRBV30; D might be TRBD2 (6 bases). The CDR3 is 12 residues long. V dropped 2 bases and J dropped 16 bases, with 18 bases sitting between them. CDR1 is GTSNPN, CDR2 SVGIG, per germline (reference sequence).